Sequencing of this TCR beta chain was carried out in a study of cytomegalovirus exposure and HLA in healthy donors. Overall study results and limits: Some public TCRs appeared in many individuals, while most sequences were rare.

Points on this clone: The antigen remains unidentified.

Trimming took off 7 bases at V and 7 bases at J, with 13 bases between the two ends. The length of the CDR3 is 12 residues. From germline, CDR1 is SQVTM and CDR2 ANQGSEA. Both 60 Vbeta primers and 13 Jbeta primers went into the PCR. Profiling relied on immunoSEQ multiplex PCR, and the TCRdb table lists in-frame clones only, not all of them. The sample has 180,000 or so clones; around 78% are singletons. The rearrangement links TRBV29-1 to TRBJ2-2; possibly TRBD2 for D (6 bases). Sequencing was carried out using PBMCs. The clonotype originates from a woman aged 30 to 39 in good health and CMV-seropositive. The CDR3 nucleotides read TGCAGCGCCGGGGGTATCGGCGGGGAGCTGTTTTTT. Residues: CSAGGIGGELFF.